Sequencing of this T cell receptor (beta chain) was carried out in a study of T cells in Graves' hyperthyroidism and ophthalmopathy (dated by TCRdb to the late 2010s). About the full investigation: A discovery cohort of about a hundred patients, 43 with Graves' ophthalmopathy and fewer than 65 with stable Graves' hyperthyroidism, was used to find distinguishing TCR V-J signatures. The study also compared thyroid tissue and blood T-cell repertoires from over 5 Graves' hyperthyroidism patients. Once sampling was done, hyperthyroidism patients were given methimazole at a starting dose of 30 mg daily, whereas ophthalmopathy patients were given high-dose intravenous methylprednisolone. The 95 to 100 discovery patients were randomly split 7:3 into training and test sets. An independent validation cohort of some 18 hyperthyroidism patients and about 15 patients who later progressed to ophthalmopathy tested prospective prediction of ophthalmopathy. The paper reports TCR Vbeta CDR3 sequencing of 140 or so peripheral blood samples: 40 to 45 ophthalmopathy, approximately 74 hyperthyroidism and approximately 17 progressor patients.

This clonotype was seen repeatedly, ten times or more. It lacks a known antigen. No base-level quality is on record; no much larger clone is a single base apart. The germline V gene supplies CDR1 SGHAT and CDR2 FQNNGV. V is shortened by 2 bases, J by 3 bases, and the region joining them spans 14 bases. Measured from the cysteine to the phenylalanine, the CDR3 is 15 residues long. The DNA shown is the 45-base CDR3, in frame from base 1. The research as a whole found: Most expanded thyroid clonotypes (frequency above 0.001) were also detected in blood, suggesting blood repertoires may reflect thyroid immune responses. In validation, progression to ophthalmopathy was predicted by the model with 70.59% sensitivity and approximately 78% specificity, a median of approximately 6.5 months before onset. No statistical method was used to fix the sample size in advance, and group allocation was not hidden from the investigators. In cross-validation, a model built on a 13 V-J signature told ophthalmopathy apart from stable hyperthyroidism with 87.88% sensitivity and around 84% specificity, and in testing the same model reached 80%/75%.

Patients with uncontrolled infections, other autoimmune diseases, pregnancy or lactation were excluded. Diagnoses were established on the basis of clinical symptoms, serum thyroxine and TRAb, thyroid ultrasound, and orbital computed tomography. Total RNA was extracted with Trizol reagent, and quality was checked on an Agilent 2100 Bioanalyzer. The TCR beta CDR3 regions were amplified from RNA transcripts. A first-round RT-PCR of the TCR CDR3 used the HTBI primer set with the Qiagen OneStep RT-PCR kit. The libraries were constructed in a second round of multiplex PCR and then size-selected and purified. The libraries were sequenced on an Illumina HiSeq2000 using paired-end 100 bp reads. The original methods were these. SOAPnuke was used to process the raw data, with reads discarded if the reads contained adapters or uncalled bases, had a mean Phred below 15, or lacked an exact constant-primer or identifier match. High-quality paired reads were merged using COPE v1.2.5, and each unique nucleotide sequence was defined as a clonotype. Clonotypes were aligned to IMGT TRBV, TRBD and TRBJ reference segments using MiTCR v1.1. Only V-J combinations with frequency above 0.0001, covering 99.2% of repertoires, were analysed. A TCS score was defined as the ratio of F50 (clonal expansion) to E x V (chaos), with BLOSUM62-based TCRdist applied between CDR3 peptides within each V-J. Welch's t-statistics and random forest reduced 514 V-J features to 13, which were used in a naive Bayes classifier (R e1071). Thyroid-blood repertoire similarity was quantified with the Morisita-Horn index. The public reads were reanalyzed by TCRdb: fastp trimming at Q25, MiXCR alignment, in-frame beta chains only. When rows share a CDR3 protein, they turn into one entry using the most common DNA and genes. The V and J calls reflect TCRdb's pipeline rather than the authors' work. The sample yields a few hundred thousand distinct CDR3 sequences; about 45% were counted once. The ten largest account for roughly 19% of the sample.

The V and J segments used are TRBV11-2 and TRBJ2-7; TRBD2 is a weak D gene call, 5 bases matching. The sequencing input was peripheral blood or thyroid tissue (not recorded which). This receptor was obtained from an adult woman with Graves' disease, either hyperthyroidism or ophthalmopathy (not recorded which). The sequenced DNA is TGTGCCAGCAGCTTAAACCCCGGGATGATCTACGAGCAGTACTTC. It translates to CASSLNPGMIYEQYF.